The sequence of this TCR beta chain was determined in a study of shared clonotypes between healthy human individuals. Turning to this clone: This specimen includes other DNA sequences encoding the same CDR3.

CD8 cells classed as naive were CD45RO-negative and positively selected for CCR7, excluding terminally differentiated effector memory CD45RA+ cells. Only in-frame clones appear in the TCRdb table, and some are missing; sequencing was by immunoSEQ multiplex PCR. The table records about 2.1 million clones, 90% to 95% of them present only once. Germline CDR1 MNHEY, CDR2 SMNVEV (reference sequence). V was trimmed by 3 bases and J by 1 base, leaving 3 bases between them. The CDR3 totals 13 residues. This sequence joins TRBV27 and TRBJ2-2; no reliable D call. Sequenced: naive CD8+ T cells from PBMCs. This sequence originates from a young man in good health. Some clones in this sample may be carry-over from other donors' samples. The DNA of the CDR3 is TGTGCCAGCAGTTTTCGGAACACCGGGGAGCTGTTTTTT. It encodes CASSFRNTGELFF.